Shown below are 17 T cell receptor beta chains from a single sample sequenced in a study of cytomegalovirus exposure and HLA in healthy donors. The PCR used 60 Vbeta and 13 Jbeta primers. Generated by immunoSEQ multiplex PCR, the TCRdb table keeps only in-frame clones and is missing some. The table shows 210,000 or so clones, with about 77% occurring only once. Source material: PBMCs. These receptors came from a woman aged 30 to 39 in good health and CMV-seropositive.

This clone was seen more than once but under ten times. This chain links TRBV5-1 with TRBJ2-7, with D uncertain. Germline assignment: CDR1 SGHRS and CDR2 YFSETQ. Trimming stripped 1 base from V and 0 bases from J, with 8 bases between. The CDR3 loop spans 14 amino acids. The CDR3 region is CASSLQQISYEQYF. DNA for the CDR3: TGCGCCAGCAGCTTGCAACAGATCTCCTACGAGCAGTACTTC.

The chain is built from TRBV7-9 and TRBJ1-2; 7 positions agree with TRBD1. V shed 4 bases, J shed 8 bases, and the junction held 10 bases outside the gene matches. Germline values: CDR1 SEHNR, CDR2 FQNEAQ (reference sequence). The CDR3 is 14 amino acids. The CDR3 loop reads CASSYQDRPGGYTF. The CDR3, as DNA: TGTGCCAGCAGCTACCAGGACAGGCCCGGGGGCTACACCTTC.

The chain carries TRBV7-3 and TRBJ1-1; D may be TRBD1 (6 bases). The CDR3 extends over 13 amino acids. Germline V lookup: CDR1 SGHTA, CDR2 FQGTGA. V dropped 5 bases and J dropped 14 bases, with 21 bases sitting between them. CDR3 sequence: CASSDQAQGPRFF. Written as DNA, the CDR3 is TGTGCCAGCAGCGATCAGGCTCAGGGGCCTCGGTTCTTT.

The CDR3 DNA reads as TGTGCCAGCAGCTTACAGAGCAATCAGCCCCAGCATTTT. It translates to CASSLQSNQPQHF. The V and J genes are TRBV7-9 and TRBJ1-5; D remains ambiguous. The CDR3 has 13 amino acids. Trimming pared 2 bases from V and 1 base from J, leaving 3 bases between. Germline values: CDR1 SEHNR, CDR2 FQNEAQ (reference sequence).

This clone appeared a few times. The rearrangement links TRBV10-3 to TRBJ1-1, with 7 bases identical to TRBD1. Germline loops: CDR1 ENHRY, CDR2 SYGVKD. This CDR3 is 15 amino acids long. V was pared by 9 bases and J by 0 bases, with 10 bases of the junction left unmatched. The CDR3 DNA sequence: TGTGCCATTACGCCCGACAGGGAAATGAACACTGAAGCTTTCTTT. It encodes CAITPDREMNTEAFF.

V usage is TRBV28 and J usage is TRBJ2-7, with 10 bases matching TRBD1. After removal of 4 bases from V and 3 bases from J, the junction contained 12 bases not matched to a gene. There are 17 residues in the CDR3. Germline CDR1 and CDR2: MDHEN and SYDVKM. CDR3 protein: CASSSRQGAGGSYEQYF. In nucleotides, the CDR3 is TGTGCCAGCAGTTCGCGACAGGGGGCGGGTGGTAGCTACGAGCAGTACTTC. The complete variable domain, with remaining parts taken from reference TRBV28 and TRBJ2-7, reads DVKVTQSSRYLVKRTGEKVFLECVQDMDHENMFWYRQDPGLGLRLIYFSYDVKMKEKGDIPEGYSVSREKKERFSLILESASTNQTSMYLCASSSRQGAGGSYEQYFGPGTRLTVT.

This rearrangement joins TRBV29-1 to TRBJ2-7; 7 bases agree with TRBD1. J was trimmed by 1 base and V by 3 bases; bases with no gene match: 6. In germline, CDR1 is SQVTM, CDR2 ANQGSEA. The CDR3 is made up of 14 amino acids. CDR3 coding DNA: TGCAGCGTTGAGGATCCGGGACAGTCCTACGAGCAGTACTTC. It encodes CSVEDPGQSYEQYF.

This chain links TRBV2 with TRBJ1-5; tentatively, D is TRBD1 (5 bases). This CDR3 is 15 amino acids long. Germline V CDR1 and CDR2: SNHLY, FYNNEI. V lost 2 bases to trimming and J lost 6 bases, with 14 bases between them. The CDR3 DNA reads TGTGCCAGCAGTGAAATACGACAGCCGCTTCAGCCCCAGCATTTT. It is translated as CASSEIRQPLQPQHF.

This rearrangement joins TRBV11-3 to TRBJ1-4; no clear D. The V gene lost 5 bases and the J gene lost 5 bases, with 15 bases spanning the gap. The CDR3 consists of 15 residues. Germline V lookup: CDR1 SGHNT, CDR2 YENEEA. The CDR3 sequence: CASSVGGGLNEKLFF. DNA for the CDR3: TGTGCCAGCAGCGTGGGAGGCGGTTTAAATGAAAAACTGTTTTTT.

The chain links TRBV9 to TRBJ2-1; TRBD2 matches at 7 bases. Trimming removed 3 bases from V and 5 bases from J; junction bases left unmatched: 8. Germline assignment: CDR1 SGDLS and CDR2 YYNGEE. This CDR3 has 15 residues. The CDR3 protein is CASSGVASGHNEQFF. CDR3 sequence (DNA): TGTGCCAGCAGCGGGGTGGCTAGCGGCCACAATGAGCAGTTCTTC.

The V and J genes are TRBV2 and TRBJ2-6, with TRBD2 as a possible D gene (5 bases). This CDR3 spans 15 amino acids. Trimming cost V 5 bases and J 0 bases, with 8 bases left between them. The germline V gene has CDR1 SNHLY and CDR2 FYNNEI. The CDR3 bases are TGTGCCAGCAGTATACTAGGCTCTGGGGCCAACGTCCTGACTTTC. Its translation: CASSILGSGANVLTF.

This clone appeared a single time. The chain is built from TRBV7-8 and TRBJ2-5; TRBD1 matches 9 bases. This CDR3 contains 13 residues. V was pared by 6 bases and J by 5 bases, with 4 bases of the junction left unmatched. Germline CDR1 is SGHVS and CDR2 is FQNEAQ. CDR3 protein: CASRLQGAETQYF. The CDR3, as DNA: TGTGCCAGCAGGTTACAGGGGGCCGAGACCCAGTACTTC.

The chain links TRBV5-1 to TRBJ1-5; possible D gene TRBD1, 5 bases. V gave up 4 bases and J gave up 7 bases, with 12 bases separating them. CDR1 is SGHRS, CDR2 YFSETQ, per germline. The CDR3 is 13 residues long. CDR3 nucleotides: TGCGCCAGCAGCCTGGATGACAGCCAGCCCCAGCATTTT. This sequence encodes CASSLDDSQPQHF.

The chain has TRBV5-4 and TRBJ2-1; 9 positions agree with TRBD1. The CDR3 length is 15 residues. V lost 4 bases, J lost 6 bases, and 8 bases stayed unmatched. CDR1 SGHNT and CDR2 YYREEE come from the germline V gene (reference sequence). As DNA, the CDR3 is TGTGCCAGCAGCCGAGGACAGGGGTCCGGCAATGAGCAGTTCTTC. Translating it yields CASSRGQGSGNEQFF.

The rearrangement uses TRBV27 and TRBJ2-7; the D is unclear. The CDR3 spans 15 residues. V lost 3 bases and J 0 bases, leaving 12 bases between the germline ends. Germline values: CDR1 MNHEY, CDR2 SMNVEV (reference sequence). CDR3 region: CASSFSADSSYEQYF. The DNA of the CDR3 is TGTGCCAGCAGTTTCTCGGCGGATAGCTCCTACGAGCAGTACTTC.

The chain carries TRBV27 and TRBJ2-7; 9 bases are shared with TRBD2. With V trimmed by 6 bases and J by 2 bases, 8 bases remained unmatched. CDR1 is MNHEY and CDR2 is SMNVEV in the germline V gene (reference sequence). The CDR3 has 15 amino acids. The CDR3 nucleotides are TGTGCCAGCAGCCTAAGTAGCGGGAGAACCTACGAGCAGTACTTC. Translated: CASSLSSGRTYEQYF.

This clone was observed a single time. The chain combines TRBV28 with TRBJ1-5; no reliable D call. The ends were cut back, 6 bases at V and 7 bases at J, with 13 bases in the middle. The CDR3 length is 13 residues. The germline gives CDR1 MDHEN, CDR2 SYDVKM. CDR3 bases: TGTGCCAGCAGGCACTCCCAGGCACAGCCCCAGCATTTT. Its protein product is CASRHSQAQPQHF.